The source of this T cell receptor (beta chain) is a study of cytomegalovirus exposure and HLA in healthy donors. Study-wide context: Sequencing of approximately 190 million T cells in an earlier analysis found 100 million to 140 million unique TCR beta sequences.

This PCR relied on a set of 60 Vbeta primers and 13 Jbeta primers. Generated by immunoSEQ multiplex PCR, the TCRdb table keeps only in-frame clones and is missing some. The repertoire holds some 120,000 clones, under 90% seen once, with about 3.9% in the top ten. CDR3 size: 15 residues. The germline gives CDR1 WSHSY, CDR2 SAAADI. V was pared by 0 bases and J by 4 bases, with 13 bases between. Study-wide points: Common viral pathogens (according to a later analysis) appeared linked to several of the most significant clusters. In a later analysis, DRB1 alleles had the most associated TCRs; HLA-C alleles the fewest.

This clone has only a few counts. What it binds is unknown. There were likely unrecorded immune exposures, though donors were nominally healthy when sampled. Sequenced input: PBMCs. The chain carries TRBV10-2 and TRBJ2-7; no definite D call. The clonotype was recovered from a woman in her 30s in good health and CMV-seronegative. The CDR3 sequence: CASSESFEVTYEQYF. CDR3 DNA: TGCGCCAGCAGTGAGTCGTTTGAGGTTACATACGAGCAGTACTTC.